The 8 T cell receptor beta chains given below trace back to one sample, sequenced in a study of blood T cell repertoires in COVID-19. Here immunoSEQ multiplex PCR was the method, and the copy in TCRdb shows in-frame clones only, minus some. The table has 250,000 to 300,000 clones, more than 75% seen once. Sequenced: peripheral blood. The receptors shown here come from a woman aged 40 to 49 who had recovered from COVID-19.

The chain joins TRBV11-3 to TRBJ2-2; possible D gene TRBD1, 5 bases. CDR1 is SGHNT and CDR2 is YENEEA in the germline V gene. The CDR3 runs to 18 residues. V was pared by 5 bases and J by 2 bases, with 21 bases between. The chain's CDR3 is CASSPRVRGGRNTGELFF. Written as DNA, the CDR3 is TGTGCCAGCAGCCCCAGGGTACGCGGTGGAAGAAACACCGGGGAGCTGTTTTTT.

This clone was counted a single time. For the CDR3, the DNA is TGCAGCGTTGAAGGGGGGGGACTAGCGGGCTCCTACAATGAGCAGTTCTTC. This sequence encodes CSVEGGGLAGSYNEQFF. The chain couples TRBV29-1 to TRBJ2-1, with 12 bases matching TRBD2. This CDR3 is built from 17 residues. The germline V gene encodes CDR1 SQVTM and CDR2 ANQGSEA. Trimming removed 1 base from V and 0 bases from J; junction bases left unmatched: 4.

V gene TRBV11-2 combines with J gene TRBJ2-3; tentatively, D is TRBD2 (6 bases). Looked up from germline, CDR1 is SGHAT and CDR2 is FQNNGV. V dropped 5 bases and J dropped 6 bases, with 12 bases sitting between them. The CDR3 consists of 13 residues. CDR3 nucleotide sequence: TGTGCCAGCAGCCACATACGGGGGGATACGCAGTATTTT. Its protein is CASSHIRGDTQYF.

This rearrangement joins TRBV10-3 to TRBJ1-1, with TRBD1 identical over 8 bases. V trimming: 6 bases; J trimming: 4 bases; junction bases outside the gene matches: 4. The CDR3 is 13 residues long. Germline V gene data show CDR1 as ENHRY and CDR2 as SYGVKD. The CDR3 DNA sequence: TGTGCCATCAGGGGAGACAGGGGCACTGAAGCTTTCTTT. Translated, it gives CAIRGDRGTEAFF.

This clone was counted once. The chain has TRBV6-1 and TRBJ1-2; weak D call: TRBD1 (5 bases). Germline CDR1 and CDR2: MNHNS and SASEGT. CDR3 length: 13 residues. The V end lost 3 bases, the J end lost 4 bases, and 9 bases lay between the germline ends. The DNA of the CDR3 is TGTGCCAGCAGTGAGTGGGGCAGCTATGGCTACACCTTC. Translated, it gives CASSEWGSYGYTF.

This clone has a handful of counts. This sequence joins TRBV7-2 and TRBJ2-7, with TRBD1 identical over 7 bases. J gave up 0 bases and V 5 bases, and 13 bases lay outside the gene matches. CDR3 length: 17 amino acids. Germline CDR1 reads SGHTA; CDR2 reads FQGNSA. Written as DNA, the CDR3 is TGTGCCAGCAGCCAACGACTCCCGACAGGGACCTCCTACGAGCAGTACTTC. Its translation is CASSQRLPTGTSYEQYF.

This clone was seen just once. The rearrangement links TRBV5-1 to TRBJ2-1; no clear D gene. The germline V gene has CDR1 SGHRS and CDR2 YFSETQ. The CDR3 is 13 amino acids. V lost 0 bases to trimming and J lost 10 bases, with 11 bases between them. CDR3 nucleotide sequence: TGCGCCAGCAGCTTGGCACTATATTCGGAGCAGTTCTTC. Translated, it gives CASSLALYSEQFF.

In the case of this clone: The junction departs from germline at one end; a sequencing error may be responsible. V gene TRBV7-8 combines with J gene TRBJ2-1, with TRBD1 matching 10 bases. The CDR3 contains 17 residues. CDR1 SGHVS and CDR2 FQNEAQ come from the germline V gene. For the CDR3, the DNA is TGTGCCAGCAGCTTAGCGAAGGGACAGGGGTCCTCCAATGAGCAGTTCTTC. Translation gives CASSLAKGQGSSNEQFF.